This T cell receptor (beta chain) was identified during a study of T cells in Graves' hyperthyroidism and ophthalmopathy. Study conclusions and caveats: Ophthalmopathy and stable hyperthyroidism were separated by a 13 V-J model.

CDR3 length: 14 amino acids. Trimming shortened V by 3 bases and J by 5 bases, and 14 bases separated the two germline ends. CDR1 and CDR2 from the germline V gene are SGDLS and YYNGEE. Notes on this clonotype: The antigen is not known.

Amplification of TCR beta CDR3 regions used RNA as the template. First-round RT-PCR with HTBI primers amplified the TCR CDR3 region. TCRdb recomputed calls from the multiplex PCR reads with MiXCR, one row per CDR3 protein. The repertoire holds 500,000 to 600,000 distinct CDR3 sequences, with 46% as singletons. This chain joins TRBV9 and TRBJ1-1, with D possibly being TRBD1 (6 bases). This sequence was found in an adult woman with Graves' disease, either hyperthyroidism or ophthalmopathy (not recorded which). The sample was peripheral blood or thyroid tissue (not recorded which). CDR3 protein: CASSDPQGRTEAFF. The CDR3 DNA is TGTGCCAGCAGCGACCCCCAGGGGAGGACTGAAGCTTTCTTT.